This is a list of T cell receptor beta chains from one sample in a study of regulatory T cells in long-lasting Graves disease. TCRdb re-analysed the multiplex PCR reads in MiXCR, keeping a single row per CDR3 protein. The data show approximately 560,000 distinct CDR3 sequences, around 15% seen once. These data also formed part of another study, on T cells in Graves' hyperthyroidism and ophthalmopathy.

The specimen was peripheral blood mononuclear cells (PBMCs), collected at new diagnosis, from a patient treated with antithyroid drugs. These receptor sequences come from a man aged 18-30 years with Graves disease. CDR3s include the opening cysteine and the closing phenylalanine or tryptophan. A D gene is named only where the DNA matches it firmly. Only some rows state a clone size, as once, few, many or a class for expanded clones.

CDR3nt	CDR3aa	d_gene	v_gene	j_gene	abundance
TGTGCCAGTAGATTGGTGACAGAAGCCTATAATTCACCCCTCCACTTT	CASRLVTEAYNSPLHF	-	TRBV19	TRBJ1-6	-
TGTGCCTGGAGTGCGACCGTATCGGTTTACAATGAGCAGTTCTTC	CAWSATVSVYNEQFF	-	TRBV30	TRBJ2-1	few
TGTGCCAGCAGTGAAGCTTCCAGATATAGCAATCAGCCCCAGCATTTT	CASSEASRYSNQPQHF	-	TRBV6-1	TRBJ1-5	many
TGTGCCAGCAGTCCCGGTGGTCGAGGCTCCTACAATGAGCAGTTCTTC	CASSPGGRGSYNEQFF	-	TRBV28	TRBJ2-1	many
TGTGCCAGCGGGGGGGGGACAGGGGGCACAGATACGCAGTATTTT	CASGGGTGGTDTQYF	TRBD1	TRBV27	TRBJ2-3	-
TGTGCCAGCAGTTTACCGGGGGGCGCGGGCACCGGGGAGCTGTTTTTT	CASSLPGGAGTGELFF	-	TRBV28	TRBJ2-2	many
TGTGCCAGCAGCTCCCGACTAGCGGGGGGGGGGGATACGCAGTATTTT	CASSSRLAGGGDTQYF	TRBD2	TRBV7-8	TRBJ2-3	few
TGCAGCGTTGTAATCAGGGGAGGAAGAGAGACCCAGTACTTC	CSVVIRGGRETQYF	-	TRBV29-1	TRBJ2-5	many
TGCGCCAGCAGCCCCGAGGGGGACACTGAAGCTTTCTTT	CASSPEGDTEAFF	-	TRBV5-1	TRBJ1-1	few
TGTGCCAGCAGTGGACAAACTAGCAATCAGCCCCAGCATTTT	CASSGQTSNQPQHF	-	TRBV2	TRBJ1-5	many
TGTGCCAGCAGTGAAGGACTGGGCGGGCTCACCGGGGAGCTGTTTTTT	CASSEGLGGLTGELFF	-	TRBV2	TRBJ2-2	many
TGTGCCAGCAGTTACTCCCTATTGACTAGCACAGATACGCAGTATTTT	CASSYSLLTSTDTQYF	-	TRBV6-2/TRBV6-3	TRBJ2-3	many
TGTGCCAGCAGCCTCCCTAGCGGCCCTTCCTACAATGAGCAGTTCTTC	CASSLPSGPSYNEQFF	TRBD2	TRBV3-1	TRBJ2-1	few
TGTGCCAGCAGTATCGAAGGGGGGGATACCTATGGCTACACCTTC	CASSIEGGDTYGYTF	-	TRBV27	TRBJ1-2	-
TGTGCCAGCAGCTCCTACCTAGCGGGAGGAAACACAGATACGCAGTATTTT	CASSSYLAGGNTDTQYF	TRBD2	TRBV5-8	TRBJ2-3	few
TGTGCCAGCAGCCCGGGGCCTAACAGTCCCCCAGATACGCAGTATTTT	CASSPGPNSPPDTQYF	-	TRBV5-8	TRBJ2-3	few
TGTGCCAGTGACGGGGGGGGGACCGAGCAGTACTTC	CASDGGGTEQYF	TRBD2	TRBV2	TRBJ2-7	many